This TCR beta chain derives from a study of blood T cell repertoires in COVID-19 (dated by TCRdb to 2020 to 2021). Study-wide context: Collaborator samples came from the United States, Italy and Spain and covered acute and convalescent phases of COVID-19. The material from the prospective study consisted of cDNA or gDNA derived from T cells, B-cell-depleted T cells, or PBMCs. Subjects who had been exposed to COVID-19, were actively infected with it, or had recovered from it provided the deeply sampled blood TCRbeta repertoires that made up the dataset. A freely available public database, intended as a resource for researchers studying the immune response to SARS-CoV-2, is where the repertoires were released. Samples were obtained from the ongoing ImmuneRACE study (first 160 participants) and from approximately 1,200 subjects provided by 6 global collaborators. Sample metadata almost always included a de-identified subject ID, COVID-19 status, age in years and sex. Where available, HLA class I and class II types were taken from metadata supplied by the sample provider and were not determined by assay-based typing.

In the prospective study, participants were about 18 to 100 years old, resided in under 30 geographic areas of the United States, and were enrolled through a virtual design. To assign participants to cohorts, the prospective study relied on clinical history that participants themselves reported in a screening survey and a study questionnaire. Recovered participants in ImmuneRACE Cohort 3 were defined as having two consecutive negative NP/OP PCR tests, clearance from a healthcare professional, or resolution of symptoms. Mobile phlebotomists in the prospective study collected whole blood, serum and a nasopharyngeal or oropharyngeal swab from every participant. Participants in the prospective study had the option to provide additional blood draws and questionnaires over an approximately 2-month period. Blood samples from the prospective study were shipped frozen or at room temperature prior to DNA extraction.

What the work shows at the level of the full study, not this receptor alone: Clinical and demographic metadata were provided uncurated, with the amount varying by source and participant.

TCRbeta CDR3 regions were amplified from genomic DNA by means of the immunoSEQ Assay, a bias-controlled multiplex PCR. The authors' pipeline ran thus. Nucleated cell counts per sample were estimated from amplification of reference gene primers within the assay. To quantify the absolute abundance of each unique TCRbeta CDR3 rearrangement, sequence reads were collapsed and filtered. Productive Simpson clonality was computed per sample as the square root of Simpson's diversity index over productive rearrangements. In its TCRdb copy, this immuneACCESS table keeps in-frame sequences only and misses some clones. Where compared with another copy, unresolved V genes explain less than half of these, and the others have no known cause. V and J calls and clone size are as listed in that table; D and trimming were resolved from the DNA. This sample lists 300,000 to 350,000 clones; approximately 83% were detected once. Under 2.5% of the sample is in the top ten clones.

The germline V gene supplies CDR1 MNHEY and CDR2 SVGAGI. Trimming costs V 4 bases and J 2 bases, and their ends lie 8 bases apart. There are 13 amino acids in the CDR3, from cysteine to phenylalanine inclusive. CDR3 DNA only is kept here, 39 bases in frame from base 1. This clone appeared once. Its antigen remains undetermined. Qualities for individual bases were not recorded, and no much larger clone is one base off. The specimen was PBMCs or T cells enriched from blood (not recorded which). The V gene is TRBV6-5 and the J gene is TRBJ1-1; no confident D gene assignment can be made. The TCR comes from a young man who had recovered from COVID-19. CDR3 protein: CASSLRHNTEAFF. The bases are TGTGCCAGCAGTTTAAGACACAACACTGAAGCTTTCTTT.